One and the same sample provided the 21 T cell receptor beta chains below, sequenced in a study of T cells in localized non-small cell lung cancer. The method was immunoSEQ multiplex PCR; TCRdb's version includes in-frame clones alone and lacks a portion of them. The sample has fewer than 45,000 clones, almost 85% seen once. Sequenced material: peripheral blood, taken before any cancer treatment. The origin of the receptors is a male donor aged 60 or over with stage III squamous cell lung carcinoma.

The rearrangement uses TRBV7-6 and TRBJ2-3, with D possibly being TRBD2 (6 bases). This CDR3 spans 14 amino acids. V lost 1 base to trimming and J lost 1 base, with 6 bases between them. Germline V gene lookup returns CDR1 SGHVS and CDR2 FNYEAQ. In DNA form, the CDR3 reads TGTGCCAGCAGCTTAGAGCGGGGCACAGATACGCAGTATTTT. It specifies CASSLERGTDTQYF. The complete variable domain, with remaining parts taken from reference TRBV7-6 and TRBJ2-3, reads GAGVSQSPRYKVTKRGQDVALRCDPISGHVSLYWYRQALGQGPEFLTYFNYEAQQDKSGLPNDRFSAERPEGSISTLTIQRTEQRDSAMYRCASSLERGTDTQYFGPGTRLTVL.

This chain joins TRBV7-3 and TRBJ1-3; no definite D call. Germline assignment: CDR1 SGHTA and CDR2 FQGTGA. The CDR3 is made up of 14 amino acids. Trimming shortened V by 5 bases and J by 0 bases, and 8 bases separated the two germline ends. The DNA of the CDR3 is TGTGCCAGCAGCCAGAGTGGCTCTGGAAACACCATATATTTT. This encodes CASSQSGSGNTIYF.

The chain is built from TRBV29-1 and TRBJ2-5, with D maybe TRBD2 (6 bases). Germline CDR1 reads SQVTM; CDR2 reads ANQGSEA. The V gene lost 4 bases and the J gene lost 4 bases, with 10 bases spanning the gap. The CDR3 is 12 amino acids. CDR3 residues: CSVVLGGETQYF. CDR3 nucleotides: TGCAGCGTTGTTTTGGGGGGAGAGACCCAGTACTTC.

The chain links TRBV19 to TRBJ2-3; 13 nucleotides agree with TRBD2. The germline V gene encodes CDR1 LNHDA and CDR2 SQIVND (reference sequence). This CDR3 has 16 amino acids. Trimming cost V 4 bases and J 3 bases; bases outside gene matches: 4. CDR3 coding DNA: TGTGCCAGTAGTACCCGACTAGCGGGAGGTACAGATACGCAGTATTTT. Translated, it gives CASSTRLAGGTDTQYF.

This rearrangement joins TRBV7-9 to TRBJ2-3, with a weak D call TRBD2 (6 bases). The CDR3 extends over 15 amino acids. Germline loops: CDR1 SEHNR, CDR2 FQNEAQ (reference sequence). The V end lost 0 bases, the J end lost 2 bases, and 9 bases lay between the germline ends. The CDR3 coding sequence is TGTGCCAGCAGCTTAGCGGCGGGGACCACAGATACGCAGTATTTT. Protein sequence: CASSLAAGTTDTQYF.

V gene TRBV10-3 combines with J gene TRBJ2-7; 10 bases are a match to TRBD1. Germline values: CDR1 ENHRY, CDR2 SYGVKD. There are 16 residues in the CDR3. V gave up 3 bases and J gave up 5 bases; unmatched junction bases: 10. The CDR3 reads CAISEVGTGVRNEQYF. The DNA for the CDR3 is TGTGCCATCAGTGAAGTCGGGACAGGGGTCAGGAACGAGCAGTACTTC.

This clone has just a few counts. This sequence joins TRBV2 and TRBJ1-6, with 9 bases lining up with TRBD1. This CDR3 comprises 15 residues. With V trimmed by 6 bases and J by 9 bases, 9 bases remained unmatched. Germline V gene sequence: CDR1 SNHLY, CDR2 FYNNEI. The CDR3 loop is CASSLDRGKGSPLHF. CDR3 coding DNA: TGTGCCAGCAGCCTGGACAGGGGAAAGGGTTCACCCCTCCACTTT.

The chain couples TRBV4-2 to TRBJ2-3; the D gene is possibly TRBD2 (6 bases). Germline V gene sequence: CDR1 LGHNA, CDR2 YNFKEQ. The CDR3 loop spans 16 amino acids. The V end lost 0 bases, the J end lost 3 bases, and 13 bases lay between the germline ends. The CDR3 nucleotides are TGTGCCAGCAGCCAAGATGGCGGGAAGGATACAGATACGCAGTATTTT. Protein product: CASSQDGGKDTDTQYF.

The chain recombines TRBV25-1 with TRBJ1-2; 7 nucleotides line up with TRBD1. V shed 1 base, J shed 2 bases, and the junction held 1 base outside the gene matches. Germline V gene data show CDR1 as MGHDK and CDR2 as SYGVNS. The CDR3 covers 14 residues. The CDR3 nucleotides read TGTGCCAGCAGTGAATCGGGACAGAACTATGGCTACACCTTC. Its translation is CASSESGQNYGYTF.

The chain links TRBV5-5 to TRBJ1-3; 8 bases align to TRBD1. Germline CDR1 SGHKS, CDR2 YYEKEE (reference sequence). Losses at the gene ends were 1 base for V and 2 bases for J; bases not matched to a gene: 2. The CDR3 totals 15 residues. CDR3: CASSLIQGAGNTIYF. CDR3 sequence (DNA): TGTGCCAGCAGCTTGATACAGGGGGCTGGAAACACCATATATTTT. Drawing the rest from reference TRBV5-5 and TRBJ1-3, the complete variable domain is DAGVTQSPTHLIKTRGQQVTLRCSPISGHKSVSWYQQVLGQGPQFIFQYYEKEERGRGNFPDRFSARQFPNYSSELNVNALLLGDSALYLCASSLIQGAGNTIYFGEGSWLTVV.

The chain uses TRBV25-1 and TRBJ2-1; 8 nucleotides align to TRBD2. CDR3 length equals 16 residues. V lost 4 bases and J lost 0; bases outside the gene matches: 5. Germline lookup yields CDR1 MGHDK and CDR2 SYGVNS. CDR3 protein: CASSGPGTSSYNEQFF. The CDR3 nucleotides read TGTGCCAGCAGTGGACCCGGGACTAGCTCCTACAATGAGCAGTTCTTC. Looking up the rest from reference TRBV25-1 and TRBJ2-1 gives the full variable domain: EADIYQTPRYLVIGTGKKITLECSQTMGHDKMYWYQQDPGMELHLIHYSYGVNSTEKGDLSSESTVSRIRTEHFPLTLESARPSHTSQYLCASSGPGTSSYNEQFFGPGTRLTVL.

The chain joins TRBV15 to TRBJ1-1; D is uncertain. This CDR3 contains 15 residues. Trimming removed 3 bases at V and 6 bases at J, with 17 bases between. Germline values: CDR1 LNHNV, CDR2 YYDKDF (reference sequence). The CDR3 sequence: CATSSALMVGSEAFF. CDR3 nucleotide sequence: TGTGCCACCAGCAGTGCGCTGATGGTGGGGTCTGAAGCTTTCTTT.

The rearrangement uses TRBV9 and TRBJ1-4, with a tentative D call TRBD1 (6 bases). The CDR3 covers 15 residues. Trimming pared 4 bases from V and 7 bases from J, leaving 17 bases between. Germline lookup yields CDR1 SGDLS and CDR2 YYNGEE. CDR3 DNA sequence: TGTGCCAGCAGCCTCTCTGGGGGCCGTGGTGAAAAACTGTTTTTT. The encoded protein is CASSLSGGRGEKLFF.

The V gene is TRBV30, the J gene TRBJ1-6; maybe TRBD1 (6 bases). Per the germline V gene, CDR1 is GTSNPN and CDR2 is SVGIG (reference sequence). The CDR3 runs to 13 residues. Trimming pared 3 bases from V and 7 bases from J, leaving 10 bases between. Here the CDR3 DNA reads TGTGCCTGGAGCCGGGGGCGAAATTCACCCCTCCACTTT. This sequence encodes CAWSRGRNSPLHF.

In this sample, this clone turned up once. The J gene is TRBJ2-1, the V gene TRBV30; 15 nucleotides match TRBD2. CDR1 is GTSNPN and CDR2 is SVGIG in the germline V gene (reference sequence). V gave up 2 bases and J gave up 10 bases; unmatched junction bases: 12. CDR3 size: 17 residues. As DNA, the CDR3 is TGTGCCTGGAGTCCCCTCGGACTAGCGGGGGGGTTTAGGGAGCAGTTCTTC. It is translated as CAWSPLGLAGGFREQFF.

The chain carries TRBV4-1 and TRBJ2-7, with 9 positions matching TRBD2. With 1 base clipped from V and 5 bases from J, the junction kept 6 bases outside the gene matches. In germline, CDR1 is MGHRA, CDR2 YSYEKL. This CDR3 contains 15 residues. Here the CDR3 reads CASSQVFKREDEQYF. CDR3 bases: TGCGCCAGCAGCCAAGTTTTCAAGCGGGAGGACGAGCAGTACTTC.

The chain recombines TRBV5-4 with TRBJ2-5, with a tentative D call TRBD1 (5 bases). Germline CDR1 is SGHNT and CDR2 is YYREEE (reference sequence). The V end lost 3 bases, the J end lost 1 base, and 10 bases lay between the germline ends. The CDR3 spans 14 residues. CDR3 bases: TGTGCCAGCAGCTCCGACAGCTTCCAAGAGACCCAGTACTTC. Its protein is CASSSDSFQETQYF.

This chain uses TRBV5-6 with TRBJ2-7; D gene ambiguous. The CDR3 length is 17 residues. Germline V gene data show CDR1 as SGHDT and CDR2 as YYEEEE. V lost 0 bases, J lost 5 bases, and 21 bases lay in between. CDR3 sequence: CASSLARRINRGDEQYF. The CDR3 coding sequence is TGTGCCAGCAGCTTGGCGCGTCGGATAAACCGCGGCGACGAGCAGTACTTC.

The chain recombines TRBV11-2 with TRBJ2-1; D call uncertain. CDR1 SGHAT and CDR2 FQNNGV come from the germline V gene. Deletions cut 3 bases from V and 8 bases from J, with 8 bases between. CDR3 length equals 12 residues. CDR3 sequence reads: CASSLPLDEQFF. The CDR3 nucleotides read TGTGCCAGCAGCTTGCCGCTGGATGAGCAGTTCTTC.

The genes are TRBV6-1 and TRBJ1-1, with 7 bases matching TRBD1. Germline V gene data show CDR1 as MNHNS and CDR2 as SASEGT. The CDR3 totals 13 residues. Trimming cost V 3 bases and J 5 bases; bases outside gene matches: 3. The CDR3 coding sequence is TGTGCCAGCAGTGAGACAGGGCAAACTGAAGCTTTCTTT. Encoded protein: CASSETGQTEAFF.

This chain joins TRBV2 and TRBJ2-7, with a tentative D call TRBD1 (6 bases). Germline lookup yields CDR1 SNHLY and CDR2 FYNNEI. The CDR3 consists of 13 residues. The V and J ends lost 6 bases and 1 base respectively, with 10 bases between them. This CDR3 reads CASRGTFSYEQYF. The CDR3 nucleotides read TGTGCCAGCAGGGGGACATTTTCCTACGAGCAGTACTTC.